The TCR beta chain described here comes from a study of shared clonotypes between healthy human individuals. The count of this clone is one. Ten immunoSEQ deep assay plates were used to sequence unsorted PBMC DNA. Method: immunoSEQ multiplex PCR; TCRdb's copy keeps in-frame clones and lacks some. The sample has about 460,000 clones; roughly three quarters are singletons. Unsorted samples drew genomic DNA from roughly 88 million PBMCs. The sequence came from a woman aged 40 to 49 in good health. Some clones in this sample may be carry-over from other donors' samples. The specimen was PBMCs.

The CDR3 here is CASSIRDESTEAFF. Here the CDR3 DNA reads TGCGCCAGCAGCATCAGGGACGAGAGCACTGAAGCTTTCTTT. The chain carries TRBV5-1 and TRBJ1-1; weak D call: TRBD1 (5 bases). There are 14 residues in the CDR3. In germline, CDR1 is SGHRS, CDR2 YFSETQ. V lost 4 bases and J lost 4, with 14 bases in between.